The 14 T cell receptor beta chains listed next were all sequenced from one sample in a study of neurological immune-mediated disorders. Each CDR3 protein gets one entry after TCRdb re-called the 5' RACE reads with MiXCR. The sample lists 55,000 to 80,000 distinct CDR3 sequences, roughly 13% occurring once. Time point reported: longitudinal time-point 1 (baseline). The sequenced sample was PBMCs. All receptors come from a female donor with HTLV-1-associated myelopathy (HAM/TSP).

The table lists this clonotype with many counts. The rearrangement links TRBV7-2 to TRBJ2-3, with TRBD2 identical over 14 bases. The ends lost 3 bases at V and 4 bases at J; junction bases unmatched: 0. The germline V gene has CDR1 SGHTA and CDR2 FQGNSA. This CDR3 is 15 amino acids long. CDR3 bases: TGTGCCAGCAGCTTGACTAGCGGGGGGGCAGATACGCAGTATTTT. It encodes CASSLTSGGADTQYF.

This clonotype showed up many times. V and J are TRBV7-2 and TRBJ2-7; D remains unclear. The CDR3 has 11 residues. The V end was cut by 5 bases, the J end by 6 bases, with 8 bases between. CDR1 is SGHTA, CDR2 FQGNSA, per germline. The CDR3 spells CASSGRSEQYF. CDR3 sequence (DNA): TGTGCCAGCAGCGGCAGAAGCGAGCAGTACTTC.

This clonotype has ten or more counts. The chain carries TRBV5-1 and TRBJ2-5, with 13 bases aligning to TRBD2. Per germline, CDR1 SGHRS and CDR2 YFSETQ. Trimming cost V 4 bases and J 6 bases; bases outside gene matches: 9. CDR3 length: 16 amino acids. CDR3 sequence reads: CASSDGTSGEGKTQYF. CDR3 nucleotides: TGCGCCAGCAGCGACGGGACTAGCGGGGAAGGGAAGACCCAGTACTTC.

This clonotype was counted many times. The CDR3 here is CSARAPGGGYTF. In DNA, the CDR3 is TGCAGTGCTAGGGCCCCGGGGGGAGGCTACACCTTC. The chain uses TRBV20-1 and TRBJ1-2; a weak D match, TRBD1 (5 bases). The length of the CDR3 is 12 residues. The V and J ends lost 3 bases and 8 bases respectively, with 13 bases between them. The germline V gene has CDR1 DFQATT and CDR2 SNEGSKA (reference sequence).

This clonotype was seen ten or more times. The chain links TRBV5-1 to TRBJ2-7; D might be TRBD1 (8 bases). Between the trimmed V and J ends, which lost 4 bases and 7 bases, there was a span of 21 bases. CDR1 is SGHRS, CDR2 YFSETQ, per germline. The CDR3 spans 15 residues. CDR3 in DNA: TGCGCCAGCAGCGCGCTACAGGGGGGGTCGAGTGAGCAGTACTTC. It translates to CASSALQGGSSEQYF.

This clonotype was recorded many times. This sequence joins TRBV4-2 and TRBJ1-5; unclear D gene. The V gene's germline CDR1 is LGHNA and CDR2 YNFKEQ. The CDR3 runs 15 residues. Trimming shortened V by 2 bases and J by 0 bases, and 8 bases separated the two germline ends. CDR3 in DNA: TGTGCCAGCAGCCAAAACCACGGTAGCAATCAGCCCCAGCATTTT. It yields the protein CASSQNHGSNQPQHF.

This clonotype was found many times. The rearrangement links TRBV9 to TRBJ2-1, with 13 bases that match TRBD2. Per the germline V gene, CDR1 is SGDLS and CDR2 is YYNGEE. CDR3 length equals 15 residues. Trimming removed 3 bases from V and 5 bases from J; junction bases left unmatched: 2. The CDR3 sequence: CASSALAGGHNEQFF. For the CDR3, the DNA is TGTGCCAGCAGCGCACTAGCGGGGGGGCACAATGAGCAGTTCTTC. The full variable domain, with the rest looked up from reference TRBV9 and TRBJ2-1, is DSGVTQTPKHLITATGQRVTLRCSPRSGDLSVYWYQQSLDQGLQFLIQYYNGEERAKGNILERFSAQQFPDLHSELNLSSLELGDSALYFCASSALAGGHNEQFFGPGTRLTVL.

This clonotype was observed many times. The chain joins TRBV7-9 to TRBJ2-3; 7 bases are shared with TRBD1. Germline V gives CDR1 SEHNR, CDR2 FQNEAQ (reference sequence). CDR3 length equals 15 residues. V dropped 8 bases and J dropped 2; count of bases not matched to a gene: 10. The DNA for the CDR3 is TGTGCCAGCCCACTCTCCACAGGGGTCACAGATACGCAGTATTTT. This gives the protein CASPLSTGVTDTQYF. The variable domain in full, with the rest retrieved from reference TRBV7-9 and TRBJ2-3, is DTGVSQNPRHKITKRGQNVTFRCDPISEHNRLYWYRQTLGQGPEFLTYFQNEAQLEKSRLLSDRFSAERPKGSFSTLEIQRTEQGDSAMYLCASPLSTGVTDTQYFGPGTRLTVL.

This clonotype was counted a few times. The CDR3 sequence: CASSRQALDYGYTF. CDR3 nucleotide sequence: TGTGCCAGCAGTCGACAGGCATTGGACTATGGCTACACCTTC. The V and J genes are TRBV28 and TRBJ1-2; perhaps TRBD1 as D (6 bases). The V and J ends lost 5 bases and 3 bases respectively, with 13 bases between them. CDR3 size: 14 residues. Germline V lookup: CDR1 MDHEN, CDR2 SYDVKM.

The chain joins TRBV5-1 to TRBJ2-6; 9 bases match TRBD1. V was pared by 0 bases and J by 2 bases, with 3 bases of the junction left unmatched. The V gene's germline CDR1 is SGHRS and CDR2 YFSETQ. The CDR3 spans 17 residues. CDR3 in amino acids: CASSLGDRVTGANVLTF. DNA for the CDR3: TGCGCCAGCAGCTTGGGGGACAGGGTGACTGGGGCCAACGTCCTGACTTTC.

This clonotype was seen at least ten times. J is TRBJ2-2 and V is TRBV12-3 or TRBV12-4; D is uncertain. V lost 5 bases and J 5 bases, leaving 15 bases between the germline ends. The CDR3 runs 15 residues. This CDR3 is CASSLRTVGTGELFF. Here the CDR3 DNA reads TGTGCCAGCAGTCTAAGGACCGTGGGGACCGGGGAGCTGTTTTTT.

This clonotype was recorded many times. V is TRBV11-2 and J is TRBJ2-2; D might be TRBD2 (5 bases). There are 16 residues in the CDR3. V lost 3 bases and J 4 bases, leaving 15 bases between the germline ends. Per germline, CDR1 SGHAT and CDR2 FQNNGV. The CDR3 is CASSFLGSEGTGELFF. CDR3 bases: TGTGCCAGCAGCTTCCTGGGCTCCGAGGGCACCGGGGAGCTGTTTTTT.

In the case of this clonotype: A much larger clonotype is one base distant, so this may be a read error. The rearrangement joins TRBV12-3 or TRBV12-4 to TRBJ2-3; 7 bases are shared with TRBD1. CDR3 length equals 14 residues. V shed 6 bases, J shed 4 bases, and the junction held 7 bases outside the gene matches. CDR3 in DNA: TGTGCCAGCAGGGCACAGGGGTTTTCAGATACGCAGTATTTT. Translated: CASRAQGFSDTQYF.

This clonotype was recorded at least ten times. V gene TRBV28 combines with J gene TRBJ1-1; TRBD1 might be the D (6 bases). The CDR3 extends over 13 amino acids. Germline assignment: CDR1 MDHEN and CDR2 SYDVKM. With 5 bases removed from V and 11 bases from J, the gap between germline ends came to 18 bases. CDR3 region: CASSPTRGGDAFF. CDR3 coding DNA: TGTGCCAGCAGTCCGACCCGGGGGGGCGATGCTTTCTTT.